This TCR beta chain originates from a study of beta chain features in type 1 diabetes. Germline lookup yields CDR1 KGHSH and CDR2 LQKENI. The CDR3 is 15 residues long. V was pared by 5 bases and J by 2 bases, with 3 bases of the junction left unmatched. Study outcomes and limitations: In every one of the four CD4+ subsets, TCRB CDR3s were moderately but significantly shorter in Type 1 diabetes patients.

Note on this clone: The antigen remains undetermined.

Every participating donor gave one draw, a heparinised blood sample averaging about 100 mL. CD4+ cells of the naive, central memory, regulatory and stem cell-like memory types were sorted via CD45RO/CCR7/CD25/CD127/CD95/CD27. The purity of all sorted populations exceeded 95%. Reverse transcribing all isolated RNA meant expressed TCRB transcripts were sequenced. Each sample of naive, central memory or regulatory T cells had, on average, roughly 3.5 million reads. Sequencing used immunoSEQ multiplex PCR; TCRdb keeps in-frame clones, though not all of them. The data show 600,000 to 750,000 clones, 9.5% to 15% seen once.

The rearrangement joins TRBV18 to TRBJ1-5, with 10 positions matching TRBD1. This receptor was obtained from a man aged 25 to 40 with type 1 diabetes. Sequencing was performed on naive CD4+ T cells from blood. CDR3 amino acids: CASSAGTGGNQPQHF. Written as DNA, the CDR3 is TGTGCCAGCTCAGCCGGGACAGGGGGCAATCAGCCCCAGCATTTT.